This T cell receptor beta chain was captured by sequencing in a study of control samples from healthy donors and cancer patients. Sequencing was performed with immunoSEQ multiplex PCR; in TCRdb, only in-frame clones are kept and a portion is missing. The sample carries about 130,000 clones, more than 90% recorded once. The CDR3 is 14 amino acids. Germline values: CDR1 SGHRS, CDR2 YFSETQ. Trimming pared 4 bases from V and 0 bases from J, leaving 9 bases between. Input material: blood. The receptor comes from a man younger than 35 in good health. The chain combines TRBV5-1 with TRBJ2-3; D might be TRBD1 (6 bases). The chain's CDR3 is CASSRGQSTDTQYF. For the CDR3, the DNA is TGCGCCAGCAGCCGAGGACAGAGCACAGATACGCAGTATTTT.